What follows are 17 T cell receptor beta chains derived from one specimen sequenced in a study of blood T cell repertoires in COVID-19. The protocol was immunoSEQ multiplex PCR, while the TCRdb copy is restricted to in-frame clones and leaves out a portion. There are some 40,000 clones in the sample; around four fifths occur only once, and roughly 15% lies in the top ten. Sequences were obtained from peripheral blood. Receptor source: a man in his forties or fifties with active or convalescent COVID-19.

V gene TRBV9 combines with J gene TRBJ2-7; TRBD1 is a possible D gene (6 bases). The germline V and J ends were trimmed by 4 bases and 3 bases, with 14 bases remaining between them. The V gene's germline CDR1 is SGDLS and CDR2 YYNGEE. The CDR3 has 14 amino acids. CDR3 residues: CASSLRDKYYEQYF. The DNA of the CDR3 is TGTGCCAGCAGCCTCAGGGACAAATACTACGAGCAGTACTTC.

This chain links TRBV2 with TRBJ2-3; TRBD1 matches 7 bases. V lost 7 bases, J lost 4 bases, and 17 bases stayed unmatched. The V gene's germline CDR1 is SNHLY and CDR2 FYNNEI. The CDR3 length is 17 residues. CDR3 in DNA: TGTGCCAGCACCGACGGATTATCCGCACAGGGGTCAGATACGCAGTATTTT. Its protein is CASTDGLSAQGSDTQYF.

V and J are TRBV9 and TRBJ2-5, with 11 bases that match TRBD2. The ends lost 4 bases at V and 1 base at J; junction bases unmatched: 6. Germline-derived CDR1 and CDR2 are SGDLS and YYNGEE. The length of the CDR3 is 16 residues. The CDR3 nucleotides read TGTGCCAGCAGCAGCGGACTAGCGGGCATCCAAGAGACCCAGTACTTC. Translating it yields CASSSGLAGIQETQYF.

V and J are TRBV6-6 and TRBJ2-7; D might be TRBD2 (5 bases). The CDR3 length is 12 residues. Trimming removed 0 bases at V and 5 bases at J, with 5 bases between. Germline V CDR1 and CDR2: MNHNY, SVGAGI (reference sequence). The CDR3 DNA is TGTGCCAGCAGTTACTCGACTAACGAGCAGTACTTC. The encoded protein is CASSYSTNEQYF.

The rearrangement uses TRBV11-2 and TRBJ1-4, with no clear D. The germline CDR1 and CDR2 sequences are SGHAT and FQNNGV. Trimming shortened V by 5 bases and J by 0 bases, and 10 bases separated the two germline ends. This CDR3 contains 15 residues. CDR3 DNA sequence: TGTGCCAGCAGCCCCCAGGCCGCAACTAATGAAAAACTGTTTTTT. Translating gives CASSPQAATNEKLFF.

CDR3 nucleotide sequence: TGTGCCAGCACCAAAACGGGGCTAGCGGGGGACGAGCAGTACTTC. Residues: CASTKTGLAGDEQYF. The chain joins TRBV11-3 to TRBJ2-7, with 10 bases that match TRBD2. The CDR3 contains 15 residues. Trimming removed 7 bases from V and 5 bases from J; junction bases left unmatched: 11. Germline CDR1 is SGHNT and CDR2 is YENEEA.

This rearrangement joins TRBV9 to TRBJ1-5; tentatively, D is TRBD1 (5 bases). V shed 0 bases and J shed 3 bases, with 10 bases lying between them. This CDR3 spans 15 amino acids. Germline lookup yields CDR1 SGDLS and CDR2 YYNGEE. CDR3 sequence (DNA): TGTGCCAGCAGCGTAGGGTCGGGGGTCAATCAGCCCCAGCATTTT. Translating gives CASSVGSGVNQPQHF.

The gene calls are TRBV10-1 and TRBJ2-2; 7 bases fit TRBD1. The germline V gene encodes CDR1 WNHNN and CDR2 SYGVQD (reference sequence). The CDR3 spans 15 residues. Trimming at V came to 5 bases and at J to 0 bases, leaving 3 bases not matched to a gene. The CDR3 bases are TGCGCCAGCAGTAAACAGGGGTCGAACACCGGGGAGCTGTTTTTT. It encodes CASSKQGSNTGELFF.

V and J are TRBV6-1 and TRBJ1-1; D is undetermined. Per germline, CDR1 MNHNS and CDR2 SASEGT. Trimming removed 3 bases at V and 6 bases at J, with 14 bases between. CDR3 length: 14 amino acids. For the CDR3, the DNA is TGTGCCAGCAGTGATGGGCGGGTAATAGCTGAAGCTTTCTTT. It encodes CASSDGRVIAEAFF.

Here the CDR3 DNA reads TGTGCCAGCAGCCTACACTCCGGGACAGCGAAAAACATTCAGTACTTC. Translated, it gives CASSLHSGTAKNIQYF. The gene calls are TRBV14 and TRBJ2-4, with 7 bases fitting TRBD1. V lost 4 bases, J lost 4 bases, and 10 bases stayed unmatched. Looked up from germline, CDR1 is SGHDN and CDR2 is FVKESK. The CDR3 has 16 amino acids. Drawing the rest from reference TRBV14 and TRBJ2-4, the complete variable domain is EAGVTQFPSHSVIEKGQTVTLRCDPISGHDNLYWYRRVMGKEIKFLLHFVKESKQDESGMPNNRFLAERTGGTYSTLKVQPAELEDSGVYFCASSLHSGTAKNIQYFGAGTRLSVL.

The chain employs TRBV2 and TRBJ1-2, with TRBD1 matching 8 bases. Trimming removed 7 bases from V and 5 bases from J; junction bases left unmatched: 9. Germline V gene data show CDR1 as SNHLY and CDR2 as FYNNEI. The CDR3 spans 14 residues. The CDR3 DNA sequence: TGTGCCAGCACCGCAGGGGGCGCGTATTATGGCTACACCTTC. It codes for CASTAGGAYYGYTF.

This chain connects TRBV6-5 to TRBJ2-7, with 7 bases that match TRBD2. Germline V lookup: CDR1 MNHEY, CDR2 SVGAGI. This CDR3 is built from 14 residues. Germline trimming cut 0 bases from V and 5 bases from J; bases unmatched to any gene: 4. CDR3 sequence (DNA): TGTGCCAGCAGTTACTCGGGAGGGGATGACGAGCAGTACTTC. Translated, it gives CASSYSGGDDEQYF.

The chain is built from TRBV19 and TRBJ1-1, with 8 bases matching TRBD1. CDR1 is LNHDA and CDR2 is SQIVND in the germline V gene (reference sequence). The CDR3 runs to 16 residues. The V and J ends lost 1 base and 0 bases, in that order; junction bases with no gene match: 4. The CDR3 DNA sequence: TGTGCCAGTAGTATAGGCAGGGGGCCTCTGAACACTGAAGCTTTCTTT. This sequence encodes CASSIGRGPLNTEAFF.

V is TRBV6-6 and J is TRBJ1-5; unclear D gene. Germline lookup yields CDR1 MNHNY and CDR2 SVGAGI (reference sequence). This CDR3 spans 13 amino acids. With 4 bases removed from V and 7 bases from J, the gap between germline ends came to 11 bases. The CDR3: CASSFGSRQPQHF. The CDR3 region has the DNA TGTGCCAGCAGTTTCGGAAGCAGGCAGCCCCAGCATTTT.

The chain carries TRBV5-1 and TRBJ2-3, with 10 bases identical to TRBD2. This CDR3 has 16 residues. With V trimmed by 0 bases and J by 2 bases, 3 bases remained unmatched. In germline, CDR1 is SGHRS, CDR2 YFSETQ. The CDR3 is CASSLVLAGFTDTQYF. CDR3 nucleotide sequence: TGCGCCAGCAGCTTGGTACTAGCGGGGTTCACAGATACGCAGTATTTT.

This clone appeared a few times. This sequence joins TRBV6-2 or TRBV6-3 and TRBJ2-7; TRBD2 matches 13 bases. Germline assignment: CDR1 MNHEY and CDR2 SVGEGT. This CDR3 is 16 amino acids long. Trimming cost V 6 bases and J 0 bases; bases outside gene matches: 5. The CDR3 loop is CASSRTSGGLSYEQYF. DNA of the CDR3: TGTGCCAGCAGCAGGACTAGCGGGGGCCTCTCCTACGAGCAGTACTTC.

V usage is TRBV27 and J usage is TRBJ1-1; TRBD1 agrees at 9 bases. CDR1 is MNHEY, CDR2 SMNVEV, per germline (reference sequence). The CDR3 is made up of 17 amino acids. Trimming took 0 bases from V and 3 from J; bases not matched to a gene: 8. Here the CDR3 DNA reads TGTGCCAGCAGTTTATCGGGGGACAGGGCGGTGTACACTGAAGCTTTCTTT. This sequence encodes CASSLSGDRAVYTEAFF.